The 7 T cell receptor beta chains reported below all come from one sample, sequenced in a study of beta chain features in type 1 diabetes (dated by TCRdb to the late 2010s). Libraries were constructed by the immunoSEQ multiplex PCR assay. The entire amount of isolated RNA was reverse transcribed using the High Capacity cDNA Reverse Transcription Kit, so the sequenced TCRB transcripts were expressed ones. TCRdb stores this immuneACCESS table with in-frame sequences only. Part of the clones is absent; in the studies checked, under half of the shortfall reflects unresolved V genes, and no reason is known for the rest. The sample table shows some 22,000 clones, and nearly 70% are seen once. Of the sample, 2% to 2.5% is held by the ten largest clones. What was sequenced was Tregs from blood. Per the publication, the cell subset or site label means: regulatory CD4+ T cells. The receptors were sampled from a middle-aged woman in good health.

V usage is TRBV6-5 and J usage is TRBJ1-2, with a weak D call TRBD1 (6 bases). The V end was cut by 8 bases, the J end by 0 bases, with 13 bases between. The germline V gene encodes CDR1 MNHEY and CDR2 SVGAGI. The CDR3 covers 14 residues. The CDR3: CASYTGTTNYGYTF. CDR3 nucleotides: TGTGCCAGCTACACAGGGACGACTAACTATGGCTACACCTTC.

The chain employs TRBV10-2 and TRBJ2-7; perhaps TRBD1 as D (5 bases). Germline-derived CDR1 and CDR2 are WSHSY and SAAADI. V lost 3 bases, J lost 4 bases, and 7 bases lay in between. The CDR3 sequence is 12 residues long. This CDR3 is CASSDRDYEQYF. Here the CDR3 DNA reads TGCGCCAGCAGTGACAGGGATTACGAGCAGTACTTC.

V and J are TRBV5-1 and TRBJ1-3; TRBD1 might be the D (6 bases). This CDR3 spans 14 amino acids. Per germline, CDR1 SGHRS and CDR2 YFSETQ. The germline V and J ends were trimmed by 9 bases and 4 bases, with 17 bases remaining between them. The CDR3 DNA sequence: TGCGCCATCATTCGAGGGACAAGCGGAAACACCATATATTTT. Residues: CAIIRGTSGNTIYF.

On this clone itself: A read error may produce the germline difference seen at one junction end. The rearrangement uses TRBV19 and TRBJ1-5, with TRBD1 matching 7 bases. Germline assignment: CDR1 LNHDA and CDR2 SQIVND (reference sequence). The CDR3 spans 13 residues. The CDR3 spells CASSWDRSQPQDF. The CDR3 region has the DNA TGTGCCAGTTCTTGGGACAGAAGTCAGCCCCAGGATTTT.

The J gene is TRBJ1-1, the V gene TRBV5-5, with 9 nucleotides matching TRBD1. Germline loops: CDR1 SGHKS, CDR2 YYEKEE (reference sequence). The V segment lost 4 bases and the J segment 10 bases; nucleotides outside the gene matches: 5. This CDR3 contains 12 residues. CDR3 region: CASSLQGAGAFF. The CDR3 nucleotides read TGTGCCAGCAGCCTACAGGGGGCAGGAGCTTTCTTT.

This rearrangement joins TRBV27 to TRBJ1-1; D uncertain. With 5 bases removed from V and 1 base from J, the gap between germline ends came to 11 bases. CDR1 MNHEY and CDR2 SMNVEV come from the germline V gene (reference sequence). There are 14 residues in the CDR3. CDR3 coding DNA: TGTGCCAGCAGTATCCTAGGAGGGAACACTGAAGCTTTCTTT. Amino acid sequence: CASSILGGNTEAFF.

The CDR3, as DNA: TGTGCCAGCAGCTCCGGGGGTGGGATCGGAAACACCATATATTTT. Encoded protein: CASSSGGGIGNTIYF. V gene TRBV5-4 combines with J gene TRBJ1-3, with D perhaps matching TRBD1 (5 bases). The CDR3 covers 15 residues. Trimming removed 3 bases at V and 4 bases at J, with 14 bases between. Germline V gives CDR1 SGHNT, CDR2 YYREEE (reference sequence).